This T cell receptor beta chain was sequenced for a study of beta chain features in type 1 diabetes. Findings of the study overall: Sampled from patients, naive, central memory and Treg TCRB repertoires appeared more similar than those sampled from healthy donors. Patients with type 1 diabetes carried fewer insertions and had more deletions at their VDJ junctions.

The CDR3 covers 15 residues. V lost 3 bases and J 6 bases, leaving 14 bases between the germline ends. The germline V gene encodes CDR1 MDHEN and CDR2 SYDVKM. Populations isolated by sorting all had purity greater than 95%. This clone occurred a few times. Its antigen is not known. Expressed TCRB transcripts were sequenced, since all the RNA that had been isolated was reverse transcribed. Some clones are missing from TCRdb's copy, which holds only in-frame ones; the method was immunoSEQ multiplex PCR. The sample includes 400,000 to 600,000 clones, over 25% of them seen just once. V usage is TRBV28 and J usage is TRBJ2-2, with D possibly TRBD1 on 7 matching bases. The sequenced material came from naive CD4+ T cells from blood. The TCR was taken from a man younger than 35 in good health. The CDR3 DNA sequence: TGTGCCAGCAGTTTCCAACAGGGGAGGCCCGGGGAGCTGTTTTTT. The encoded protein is CASSFQQGRPGELFF.